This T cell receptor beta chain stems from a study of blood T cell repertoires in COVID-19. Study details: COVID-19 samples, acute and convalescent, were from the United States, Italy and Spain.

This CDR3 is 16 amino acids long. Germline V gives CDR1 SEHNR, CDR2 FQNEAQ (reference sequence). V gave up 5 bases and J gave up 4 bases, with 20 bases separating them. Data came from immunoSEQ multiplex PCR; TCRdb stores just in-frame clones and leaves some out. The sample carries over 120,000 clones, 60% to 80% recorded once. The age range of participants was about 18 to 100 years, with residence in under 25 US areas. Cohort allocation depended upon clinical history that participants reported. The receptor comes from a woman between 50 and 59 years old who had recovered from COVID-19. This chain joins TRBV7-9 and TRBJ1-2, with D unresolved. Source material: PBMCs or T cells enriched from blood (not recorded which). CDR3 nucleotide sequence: TGTGCCAGCAGCCGTGACGGGGTCCGAGGCCTCTATGGCTACACCTTC. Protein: CASSRDGVRGLYGYTF.